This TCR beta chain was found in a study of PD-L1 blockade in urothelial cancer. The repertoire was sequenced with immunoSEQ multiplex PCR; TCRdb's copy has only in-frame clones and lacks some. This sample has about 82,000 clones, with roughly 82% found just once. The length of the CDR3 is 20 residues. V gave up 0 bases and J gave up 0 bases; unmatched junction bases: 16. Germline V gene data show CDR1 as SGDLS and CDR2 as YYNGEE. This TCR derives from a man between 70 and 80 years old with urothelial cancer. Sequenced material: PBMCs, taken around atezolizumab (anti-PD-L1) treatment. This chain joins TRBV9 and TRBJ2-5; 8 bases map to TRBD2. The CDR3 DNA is TGTGCCAGCAGCGTAGGAGAAGCGGGGGCCTCCTCGGTATACCAAGAGACCCAGTACTTC. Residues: CASSVGEAGASSVYQETQYF.